This T cell receptor beta chain stems from a study of beta chain features in type 1 diabetes. This clone came up many times. This CDR3 is built from 14 residues. V was clipped by 5 bases and J by 0 bases, with 11 bases between them. Germline values: CDR1 SQVTM, CDR2 ANQGSEA. The whole isolated RNA underwent reverse transcription, so sequencing captured expressed TCRB transcripts. The data were produced by immunoSEQ multiplex PCR, yet TCRdb's version contains in-frame clones alone and is incomplete. This sample carries about 410,000 clones, approximately 14% of them seen once, and the ten largest clones take 0.03% to 0.04%.

The receptor comes from a man aged 30 to 45 in good health. V usage is TRBV29-1 and J usage is TRBJ2-1, with a weak D call TRBD1 (5 bases). The material sequenced was naive CD4+ T cells from blood. Here the CDR3 reads CSVYQGFSYNEQFF. The CDR3 DNA is TGCAGCGTTTATCAGGGCTTCTCCTACAATGAGCAGTTCTTC.